This T cell receptor (beta chain) was obtained from a study of breast tumors, draining lymph nodes, adjacent tissues. Findings of the study overall: Data fit most tumor T cells coming from lymph node, expanding in tumor. Luminal-like breast cancer showed significantly greater tumor-nontumor repertoire similarity than basal-like breast cancer did. Tumor TCR diversity was below lymph nodes but above nontumor tissue. The lymph node origin of tumor T cells was framed as consistent with a hypothesis, not demonstrated.

As to this clonotype: Its matching antigen is unknown.

A single record per CDR3 protein comes from TCRdb applying MiXCR to the multiplex PCR reads. The sample comprises fewer than 25,000 distinct CDR3 sequences, approximately 61% of which are singletons, and roughly 19% rests with the top ten. V lost 6 bases to trimming and J lost 0 bases, with 7 bases between them. The germline gives CDR1 LNHNV, CDR2 YYDKDF (reference sequence). The CDR3 covers 13 residues. The sequencing sample was made of tumor-adjacent breast tissue. The receptor's source is a female donor with breast cancer. Some clones in this sample may be carry-over from other donors' samples. The rearrangement joins TRBV15 to TRBJ2-3, with D hard to call. Here the CDR3 reads CATSGRSTDTQYF. CDR3 coding DNA: TGTGCCACCAGTGGGCGGAGCACAGATACGCAGTATTTT.